The next 2 T cell receptor beta chains were all read from a single sample in a study of patients and donors after allogeneic stem cell transplantation. TCRdb reprocessed the RT-PCR reads via MiXCR and lists one record per CDR3 protein. The top ten clones hold roughly 52% of a sample with around 150,000 distinct CDR3 sequences, over 35% of them seen once. The source material was blood, either unsorted or a sorted T cell fraction (not recorded which). The origin of the receptors is a human donor who was either an allogeneic HSCT recipient or a stem cell or donor lymphocyte infusion donor (not recorded which). It is not recorded whose cells these are; they may come from a transplant donor.

This rearrangement joins TRBV12-3 or TRBV12-4 to TRBJ2-7, with D perhaps given as TRBD1 or TRBD2 (5 bases each). This CDR3 has 13 amino acids. V dropped 3 bases and J dropped 8 bases, with 14 bases sitting between them. Here the CDR3 reads CASSFPGRPKQYF. CDR3 bases: TGTGCCAGCAGTTTCCCGGGGCGCCCCAAGCAGTACTTC.

The chain carries TRBV20-1 and TRBJ2-2, with D tentatively TRBD2 (6 bases). CDR1 DFQATT and CDR2 SNEGSKA come from the germline V gene (reference sequence). Trimming removed 7 bases from V and 5 bases from J, with 17 bases in between. The CDR3 is 14 residues long. The DNA of the CDR3 is TGCAGTGTTCCGGGGGTCTTCGGGACCGGGGAGCTGTTTTTT. Residues: CSVPGVFGTGELFF.